This T cell receptor beta chain was captured in a study of blood T cell repertoires in COVID-19. Allocation to cohorts depended on clinical history reported by the participants. Germline V CDR1 and CDR2: DFQATT, SNEGSKA (reference sequence). The CDR3 length is 14 residues. Trimming removed 3 bases from V and 0 bases from J, with 9 bases in between. In the authors' workflow: From reference gene primer amplification, estimates of nucleated cell counts were derived. Clones were read by immunoSEQ multiplex PCR, and TCRdb kept only the in-frame ones, dropping some. From that table come the V and J calls and clone size; the DNA was used to work out D and trimming. The profile shows some 130,000 clones, approximately 81% of them singletons.

This rearrangement joins TRBV20-1 to TRBJ1-5; D possibly corresponds to TRBD1 (5 bases). Sequences were obtained from PBMCs or T cells enriched from blood (not recorded which). The sequence came from a man aged 40-55 years with acute COVID-19. For the CDR3, the DNA is TGCAGTGCTAGTCCCGACAGTAGCAATCAGCCCCAGCATTTT. Its translation is CSASPDSSNQPQHF.